This TCR beta chain appears in the sequencing data of a study of OX40 agonist ivuxolimab in advanced cancers. Study-level background: Ivuxolimab was a fully human IgG2 agonistic monoclonal antibody targeting the costimulatory receptor OX40 (CD134). Intravenous ivuxolimab was administered to patients every 2 weeks at six dose levels: 0.01, 0.1, 0.3, 1.5, 3 and 10 mg/kg. Of the roughly 52 dose-escalation patients, hepatocellular carcinoma was present in around 19, melanoma in roughly 15, renal cell carcinoma in 9 and head and neck cancer in 9. A male proportion of roughly 80% and a mean age of approximately 55 years, ranging from roughly 23 to 90, were recorded for the dose-escalation cohort. Prior anti-PD-1, anti-PD-L1 or anti-CTLA-4 therapy was permitted, and checkpoint inhibitors had been received by more than 35% of dose-escalation patients. Three dose-escalation patients achieved partial responses, one with hepatocellular carcinoma and two with cutaneous melanoma. Peripheral TCRbeta sequencing aimed to test whether ivuxolimab altered TCR sequence diversity and caused clonal T-cell expansion. The monotherapy dose-escalation portion (N ≈ 50 patients) of the phase I ivuxolimab trial is reported in the paper. Study-level results and caveats: Antigen specificity was not determined for the clonally expanded peripheral T cells. In the 0.1-3.0 mg/kg groups, partial responders were among the patients with the lowest normalized peripheral clonal expansion, particularly in CD8+ T cells. Low levels of normalized T-cell clonal expansion were also shown by some nonresponding patients. After ivuxolimab, expanded clones were on average more numerous among CD8+ T cells than among CD4+ T cells. At doses of 0.1 to 3.0 mg/kg, clonal expansion of both CD4+ and CD8+ T cells in blood was seen between baseline and week 6.

Turning to this clone: Its specific antigen is unknown. Base qualities are missing; no much larger clone stands one base away.

Genomic DNA was isolated from the sorted cells so that the TCRbeta CDR3 region could be sequenced. The immunoSEQ Assay was used for sequencing of TCRbeta CDR3 regions. In its TCRdb copy, this immuneACCESS table keeps in-frame sequences only and misses some clones. Where compared with another copy, unresolved V genes explain less than half of these, and the others have no known cause. The sample profile shows 74,000 or so clones; approximately 94% of them were found once. Together, the top ten hold 14% of the sample. Patients with a history of autoimmune disease or receiving systemic immunosuppression were excluded from the trial. Peripheral blood for TCR sequencing was drawn from every dose cohort at baseline, at cycle 4 day 1 and at cycle 7 day 1. The samples were taken from a phase I, first-in-human, multicenter, open-label dose-escalation trial of ivuxolimab. Adults with locally advanced or metastatic head and neck squamous cell, hepatocellular, melanoma or renal cell carcinoma were enrolled in the trial. Before TCR sequencing, CD4+ T cells and CD8+ T cells from peripheral blood were sorted into separate populations.

The sequence derives from an adult with an advanced solid tumor such as melanoma, head and neck, liver or kidney cancer. Sequences were derived from CD4+ or CD8+ T cells sorted from blood, sampled in a trial of the OX40 agonist ivuxolimab.

The DNA sequence is given as TGCGCCAGCAGCTCGGAGGGAACCAACTACGAGCAGTACTTC. This translates into CASSSEGTNYEQYF. The sequence joins TRBV5-1 to TRBJ2-7; possibly the D gene is TRBD2, per 6 matching bases. CDR3 length: 14 amino acids, cysteine to phenylalanine. The only DNA kept is the CDR3, 42 bases in frame from the first base. The V end loses 3 bases and the J end loses 3 bases, and a stretch of 13 bases separates them. The germline V gene encodes CDR1 SGHRS and CDR2 YFSETQ.